Listed below are T cell receptor beta chains from one sample, sequenced in a study of blood T cell repertoires in COVID-19. This table comes from immunoSEQ multiplex PCR, and its TCRdb copy is limited to in-frame clones, with some not included. This repertoire shows 410,000 or so clones, roughly 90% found once; its top ten account for over 1.3%. The sequenced sample consisted of peripheral blood. Receptors were obtained from a woman aged 30 to 39 with active or convalescent COVID-19. CDR3s include the opening cysteine and the closing phenylalanine or tryptophan. A D gene is named only where the DNA matches it firmly. Only part of the rows carry a size: once, few, many, or a class if the clone is expanded.

v_call	clone_size	j_call	d_call	cdr3_nt	cdr3_aa
TRBV5-6	.	TRBJ2-7	.	TGTGCCAGCAAGAGCCCCAGAGGGGGTTCCTACGAGCAGTACTTC	CASKSPRGGSYEQYF
TRBV9	.	TRBJ2-2	.	TGTGCCAGCAGCCCCTTGAACACCGGGGAGCTGTTTTTT	CASSPLNTGELFF
TRBV5-5	.	TRBJ1-1	TRBD1	TGTGCCAGCAGTTTATTCTGGACAGGCATGAACACTGAAGCTTTCTTT	CASSLFWTGMNTEAFF
TRBV5-6	.	TRBJ2-7	.	TGTGCCAGCAGCTTACAAGTCGGCGGCTACGAGCAGTACTTC	CASSLQVGGYEQYF
TRBV12-3/TRBV12-4	.	TRBJ2-7	.	TGTGCCAGCAGTTTCGGTTACGAGCAGTACTTC	CASSFGYEQYF
TRBV5-1	once	TRBJ2-1	TRBD1	TGCGCCAGCAGCCCCGACAGGGGGGTTGAGCAGTTCTTC	CASSPDRGVEQFF
TRBV18	.	TRBJ1-4	TRBD1	TGTGCCAGCTCACCGGACAGGGTCCCCGAAAAACTGTTTTTT	CASSPDRVPEKLFF
TRBV27	few	TRBJ2-3	TRBD2	TGTGCCAGCAGCCGGGGAAAGGGACTAGACACAGATACGCAGTATTTT	CASSRGKGLDTDTQYF
TRBV5-3	.	TRBJ2-3	TRBD1	TGTGCCAGAAGCACCGGACAGGACACAAGCACAGATACGCAGTATTTT	CARSTGQDTSTDTQYF
TRBV5-1	once	TRBJ2-1	TRBD1	TGCGCCAGCAACAGACAGGGGACCGATGAGCAGTTCTTC	CASNRQGTDEQFF
TRBV18	.	TRBJ1-2	.	TGTGCCAGCTCACCACTGGAGACTGGCTACACCTTC	CASSPLETGYTF
TRBV9	.	TRBJ1-3	TRBD1	TGTGCCAGCAGCGTAACAGGGGGCTCTGGAAACACCATATATTTT	CASSVTGGSGNTIYF
TRBV7-2	.	TRBJ2-2	TRBD2	TGTGCCAGCAGCTTAGATTCCGTGGGACTAGCACCCGGGGAGCTGTTTTTT	CASSLDSVGLAPGELFF
TRBV3-1/TRBV3-2	once	TRBJ1-1	.	TGTGCCAGCATAGCAGCGAACACTGAAGCTTTCTTT	CASIAANTEAFF
TRBV11-2	.	TRBJ1-6	.	TGTGCCAGCAGCTCGGGGTTCCAATCACCCCTCCACTTT	CASSSGFQSPLHF
TRBV7-8	.	TRBJ1-2	.	TGTGCCAGCAGCTTAGGTTCCCCAGGGGTGGGCTACACCTTC	CASSLGSPGVGYTF
TRBV5-1	.	TRBJ2-2	.	TGCGCCAGCAGCTTGTATAGAGCGGAAGACACCGGGGAGCTGTTTTTT	CASSLYRAEDTGELFF
TRBV3-1/TRBV3-2	once	TRBJ2-1	TRBD2	TGTGCCAGCAAAACTAGCGGGGGTGGGGATGAGCAGTTCTTC	CASKTSGGGDEQFF
TRBV6-5	few	TRBJ2-2	.	TGTGCCAGCAACCCGGGACTTCAGAACACCGGGGAGCTGTTTTTT	CASNPGLQNTGELFF
TRBV27	.	TRBJ2-4	TRBD2	TGTGCCAGCGCCACCGAAACTAGCGGAAAAAACATTCAGTACTTC	CASATETSGKNIQYF
TRBV5-1	.	TRBJ1-6	.	TGCGCCAGCAGCTTGGTTCGGGGGGATTCACCCCTCCACTTT	CASSLVRGDSPLHF
TRBV28	once	TRBJ1-4	.	TGTGCCAGCAGGCTCGACAGGAGTAATGAAAAACTGTTTTTT	CASRLDRSNEKLFF
TRBV19	.	TRBJ2-5	TRBD2	TGTGCCAGTGGGGGGGAGCGGGCTAGCGGAGACCGATACCAAGAGACCCAGTACTTC	CASGGERASGDRYQETQYF
TRBV5-1	.	TRBJ2-7	.	TGCGCCAGCAGCCCGGACTACTACGAGCAGTACTTC	CASSPDYYEQYF
TRBV20-1	.	TRBJ2-3	.	TGCAGTGCTAGTTCTTGCCTTAAACACAGATGTTCGCAGTATTTT	CSASSCLKHRCSQYF